A selection of T cell receptor beta chains follows, all from one sample in a study of cytotoxic CD8 clonotypes in ibrutinib-treated CLL. Clones were sequenced by immunoSEQ multiplex PCR, and TCRdb holds only the in-frame ones, with some missing. The table has about 300,000 clones, approximately 76% seen once. Material: PBMCs, obtained at disease progression, from a patient treated with ibrutinib. Source of these receptors: a human donor with chronic lymphocytic leukemia. CDR3s include the opening cysteine and the closing phenylalanine or tryptophan. The order of the fields is V gene, J gene, clone size, D gene, CDR3 protein, CDR3 DNA. D genes are given only for firm matches. For some rows the clone size is stated as once, few or many, or as a class when expanded; others skip it.

TRBV28	TRBJ2-5	-	TRBD2	CASRSPGLAGGRETQYF	TGTGCCAGCAGAAGTCCGGGACTAGCGGGAGGGAGGGAGACCCAGTACTTC
TRBV18	TRBJ2-3	few	TRBD1	CASTTGATQYF	TGTGCCAGCACAACAGGGGCAACGCAGTATTTT
TRBV4-1	TRBJ1-1	-	TRBD1	CASSHGTGGTEAFF	TGCGCCAGCAGCCACGGGACAGGTGGCACTGAAGCTTTCTTT
TRBV5-4	TRBJ1-2	-	-	CASSLALTGLNYGYTF	TGTGCCAGCAGCTTGGCCCTGACAGGTTTAAACTATGGCTACACCTTC
TRBV10-2	TRBJ2-3	-	-	CASSEVEDTQYF	TGCGCCAGCAGTGAGGTAGAGGATACGCAGTATTTT
TRBV7-7	TRBJ2-5	-	-	CASSPDRVREETQYF	TGTGCCAGCAGCCCAGACAGAGTCCGGGAAGAGACCCAGTACTTC
TRBV6-5	TRBJ2-2	-	TRBD2	CASSPTSGGAGELFF	TGTGCCAGCAGCCCTACTAGCGGGGGGGCCGGGGAGCTGTTTTTT
TRBV7-6	TRBJ2-2	few	-	CASSFSNTGELFF	TGTGCCAGCAGCTTTTCCAACACCGGGGAGCTGTTTTTT
TRBV7-3	TRBJ2-3	-	TRBD2	CASSLTERGPQYF	TGTGCCAGCAGCCTAACTGAGCGGGGACCGCAGTATTTT
TRBV28	TRBJ1-5	once	-	CASSSTGWNQPQHF	TGTGCCAGCAGTTCTACAGGATGGAATCAGCCCCAGCATTTT
TRBV6-6	TRBJ2-5	-	TRBD1	CASSLGTGGRETQYF	TGTGCCAGCAGTCTCGGGACAGGGGGCCGAGAGACCCAGTACTTC
TRBV19	TRBJ2-7	-	-	CASSDRDGYEQYF	TGTGCCAGTAGTGATCGGGACGGCTACGAGCAGTACTTC
TRBV2	TRBJ2-7	-	-	CASSTTLTDEQYF	TGTGCCAGCAGTACTACTTTAACCGACGAGCAGTACTTC
TRBV15	TRBJ2-5	-	TRBD2	CATSFHRLAQETQYF	TGTGCCACCAGCTTCCACCGACTAGCGCAAGAGACCCAGTACTTC
TRBV18	TRBJ1-4	-	-	CASSPGTSNEKLFF	TGTGCCAGCTCCCCCGGCACATCTAATGAAAAACTGTTTTTT
TRBV7-2	TRBJ1-2	-	-	CASSLGPQRVVSGYTF	TGTGCCAGCAGCTTAGGCCCACAGAGGGTTGTGTCTGGCTACACCTTC
TRBV2	TRBJ1-5	-	-	CASRPDSSNQPQHF	TGTGCCAGCAGGCCCGACAGTAGCAATCAGCCCCAGCATTTT
TRBV7-3	TRBJ2-7	-	-	CASSSAPTYEQYF	TGTGCCAGCAGCTCAGCACCTACCTACGAGCAGTACTTC
TRBV6-6	TRBJ2-1	-	-	CASSYSGGPSYNEQFF	TGTGCCAGCAGTTACTCCGGGGGCCCATCCTACAATGAGCAGTTCTTC
TRBV5-4	TRBJ1-2	-	TRBD1	CASSQRTGGDGYTF	TGTGCCAGCAGCCAACGGACAGGGGGCGATGGCTACACCTTC
TRBV11-2	TRBJ2-2	-	-	CASSLGNRNTGELFF	TGTGCCAGCAGCTTAGGGAACAGGAACACCGGGGAGCTGTTTTTT
TRBV27	TRBJ2-7	-	TRBD1	CASSLKPDRGLYEQYF	TGTGCCAGCAGTCTAAAGCCGGACAGGGGCCTCTACGAGCAGTACTTC
TRBV13	TRBJ2-1	-	-	CASSLVAGWNEQFF	TGTGCCAGCAGCTTAGTGGCAGGGTGGAATGAGCAGTTCTTC
TRBV11-3	TRBJ2-5	-	TRBD2	CASSWTSGGQETQYF	TGTGCCAGCAGCTGGACTAGCGGGGGTCAAGAGACCCAGTACTTC
TRBV9	TRBJ1-6	few	-	CASSVETDYNSPLHF	TGTGCCAGCAGCGTAGAGACGGACTATAATTCACCCCTCCACTTT
TRBV29-1	TRBJ1-1	-	-	CSVSHGVNTEAFF	TGCAGCGTTTCTCACGGAGTGAACACTGAAGCTTTCTTT
TRBV4-1	TRBJ1-6	-	-	CASSHPGGPLHF	TGCGCCAGCAGCCATCCGGGGGGACCCCTCCACTTT
TRBV5-1	TRBJ2-7	-	-	CASSFAGSEQYF	TGCGCCAGCAGCTTTGCGGGGAGCGAGCAGTACTTC
TRBV7-3	TRBJ1-4	-	-	CASSPPVPVGKLFF	TGTGCCAGCAGCCCCCCGGTACCCGTCGGAAAACTGTTTTTT
TRBV9	TRBJ2-3	-	TRBD2	CASNRAGGGTDTQYF	TGTGCCAGCAACCGAGCGGGAGGTGGGACAGATACGCAGTATTTT
TRBV19	TRBJ2-2	-	-	CASSIVVYTNTGELFF	TGTGCCAGTAGTATAGTGGTCTACACCAACACCGGGGAGCTGTTTTTT
TRBV14	TRBJ2-1	-	-	CASSPPGRAYNEQFF	TGTGCCAGCAGCCCCCCGGGCAGGGCATACAATGAGCAGTTCTTC
TRBV7-2	TRBJ1-3	-	-	CASSLYAEANSGNTIYF	TGTGCCAGCAGCTTATACGCCGAAGCCAACTCTGGAAACACCATATATTTT
TRBV13	TRBJ2-7	-	-	CASSYQDTSYEQYF	TGTGCCAGCAGCTACCAGGACACGTCCTACGAGCAGTACTTC
TRBV7-8	TRBJ2-5	-	-	CASSLADGRSLGETQYF	TGTGCCAGCAGCTTAGCAGACGGACGCTCCCTGGGGGAGACCCAGTACTTC
TRBV7-6	TRBJ1-2	-	TRBD1	CASSLTAGGFYGYTF	TGTGCCAGCAGCTTAACGGCAGGGGGCTTCTATGGCTACACCTTC
TRBV4-2	TRBJ2-7	once	-	CASSQASAYEQYF	TGTGCCAGCAGCCAGGCCTCAGCCTACGAGCAGTACTTC
TRBV4-1	TRBJ1-2	-	TRBD1	CASSQAEGAGGYTF	TGCGCCAGCAGCCAAGCCGAGGGGGCGGGTGGCTACACCTTC
TRBV5-1	TRBJ2-6	-	-	CASSDGRGVSGANVLTF	TGCGCCAGCAGCGATGGTCGCGGGGTCTCTGGGGCCAACGTCCTGACTTTC
TRBV20-1	TRBJ1-2	few	TRBD1	CSASGYTGDTF	TGCAGTGCTAGTGGTTATACAGGGGACACCTTC
TRBV19	TRBJ1-2	few	TRBD1	CASSPGTGSYGYTF	TGTGCCAGTAGTCCCGGGACAGGGTCTTATGGCTACACCTTC